Listed below are T cell receptor beta chains from one sample, sequenced in a study of cytomegalovirus exposure and HLA in healthy donors. The data were produced by immunoSEQ multiplex PCR, yet TCRdb's version contains in-frame clones alone and is incomplete. Of 150,000 or so clones detected, around 80% appear once; the ten largest clones hold around 3.6%. The sequenced material came from PBMCs. These receptors came from a middle-aged woman in good health and CMV-seronegative. Each CDR3 is given with its conserved first and last residue. Fields, in order: clone size, J gene, V gene, D gene, CDR3 DNA, CDR3 protein. D genes are given only for firm matches. Size is stated for part of the rows, as once, few or many counts, or as a class when the clone is expanded.

NA	TRBJ2-7	TRBV6-4	TRBD1	TGTGCCAGCAGTGATCGGGACAGGGAGGGCTCCTACGAGCAGTACTTC	CASSDRDREGSYEQYF
NA	TRBJ2-1	TRBV7-2	TRBD1	TGTGCCAGCAGCTTTGACAGGGACTCCTACAATGAGCAGTTCTTC	CASSFDRDSYNEQFF
NA	TRBJ2-7	TRBV11-2	NA	TGTGCCAGCAGCCCCATAAGGACTCCAAGCTCCTACGAGCAGTACTTC	CASSPIRTPSSYEQYF
once	TRBJ2-3	TRBV5-1	NA	TGCGCCAGCAGCTTCTGGGGGGGCGACACAGATACGCAGTATTTT	CASSFWGGDTDTQYF
NA	TRBJ2-3	TRBV6-4	TRBD2	TGTGCCAGCAGTCCTTCTCCGGGACTAGCGGGAGGGCAAGATACGCAGTATTTT	CASSPSPGLAGGQDTQYF
NA	TRBJ2-7	TRBV6-4	NA	TGTGCCAGCAGTGACGTCAAGGGCAGGGGTGGTGGGACCTACGAGCAGTACTTC	CASSDVKGRGGGTYEQYF
once	TRBJ2-1	TRBV5-1	NA	TGCGCCAGCAGCATCCAGCGGAGCTCCTACAATGAGCAGTTCTTC	CASSIQRSSYNEQFF
NA	TRBJ1-5	TRBV6-5	TRBD1	TGTGCCAGCAGTTTAGACAGGGGGCAAAGTCAGCCCCAGCATTTT	CASSLDRGQSQPQHF
once	TRBJ2-7	TRBV5-1	NA	TGCGCCAGCAGCTCCGGACAGTCGTCCTACGAGCAGTACTTC	CASSSGQSSYEQYF
few	TRBJ1-6	TRBV5-1	NA	TGCGCCAGCAGGGGCGGGACGCCTACTAATTCACCCCTCCACTTT	CASRGGTPTNSPLHF
NA	TRBJ2-5	TRBV6-6	TRBD2	TGTGCCAGCAGGACCGGGGGGATACAAGAGACCCAGTACTTC	CASRTGGIQETQYF
NA	TRBJ1-1	TRBV2	NA	TGTGCCAGCAGTGAAGCGAAAACAGGGCGGACTGAAGCTTTCTTT	CASSEAKTGRTEAFF
NA	TRBJ2-5	TRBV5-6	TRBD2	TGTGCCAGCAGCTGGGAGCGGGGGGGCTGGGAGACCCAGTACTTC	CASSWERGGWETQYF
few	TRBJ2-2	TRBV4-2	TRBD1	TGTGCCAGCAGCCAAGAGGCGACAGGGTGGTACACCGGGGAGCTGTTTTTT	CASSQEATGWYTGELFF
NA	TRBJ2-3	TRBV4-1	NA	TGCGCCAGCAGCCCGTTCAACCGCCTGGGGGGAGATACGCAGTATTTT	CASSPFNRLGGDTQYF
NA	TRBJ1-4	TRBV6-1	NA	TGTGCCAGCAGTGTGAATTTCGGAGAAACTAATGAAAAACTGTTTTTT	CASSVNFGETNEKLFF
NA	TRBJ1-1	TRBV11-3	NA	TGTGCCAGCAGCCTCCGAACAGGGAACACTGAAGCTTTCTTT	CASSLRTGNTEAFF
once	TRBJ1-2	TRBV5-6	NA	TGTGCCAGCAGCTTGGGGGTGGCAGGGGATGGCTACACCTTC	CASSLGVAGDGYTF
NA	TRBJ1-2	TRBV6-6	NA	TGTGCCGCTAGGGGCGGCATCTATGGCGGCTACACCTTC	CAARGGIYGGYTF
once	TRBJ2-1	TRBV10-3	NA	TGTGCCATCAGTACTAGTTCGTCCTACAATGAGCAGTTCTTC	CAISTSSSYNEQFF
NA	TRBJ2-7	TRBV28	NA	TGTGCCAGCAGCCCAGGGGCCCCCTTTAGCGAGCAGTACTTC	CASSPGAPFSEQYF
NA	TRBJ2-7	TRBV27	NA	TGTGCCAGCACTACAATCGGGACTCTCCACGAGCAGTACTTC	CASTTIGTLHEQYF
NA	TRBJ2-3	TRBV11-3	TRBD2	TGTGCCAGCAGCTCAGCGGGGGCCCCTCTTTCTACGCAGTATTTT	CASSSAGAPLSTQYF
NA	TRBJ1-4	TRBV19	NA	TGTGCCAGTAGTATAGATAGTATAGGACATTCGAATGAAAAACTGTTTTTT	CASSIDSIGHSNEKLFF
NA	TRBJ2-7	TRBV5-1	TRBD2	TGCGCCAGCAGCACTAGCGGGAGCTACGAGCAGTACTTC	CASSTSGSYEQYF
NA	TRBJ2-7	TRBV7-9	TRBD1	TGTGCCAGCAGCTCTGAGGACAGGGCGGTCGAGCAGTACTTC	CASSSEDRAVEQYF
NA	TRBJ1-1	TRBV19	TRBD1	TGTGCCAGCAAACAACCGGGACAGCTGACTGAAGCTTTCTTT	CASKQPGQLTEAFF
once	TRBJ1-1	TRBV5-4	NA	TGTGCCAGCAGCTTGAGTCAGGGGAACACTGAAGCTTTCTTT	CASSLSQGNTEAFF
few	TRBJ2-6	TRBV5-6	NA	TGTGCCAGCAGCTACCTAGGCTCTGGGGCCAACGTCCTGACTTTC	CASSYLGSGANVLTF
NA	TRBJ2-5	TRBV27	TRBD1	TGTGCCAGCGGATTCCTGGGACAGAGAGAGACCCAGTACTTC	CASGFLGQRETQYF
NA	TRBJ2-1	TRBV2	TRBD2	TGTGCCAGCAAGGAGACTAGCGGGGGGGCCGATGAGCAGTTCTTC	CASKETSGGADEQFF
NA	TRBJ2-1	TRBV10-1	NA	TGCGCCAGCACCAGGGGCCCTAACAATGAGCAGTTCTTC	CASTRGPNNEQFF
NA	TRBJ1-5	TRBV28	NA	TGTGCCAGCAGTGGTGGGGGGGGTCTAAGGGGAATACAGCCCCAGCATTTT	CASSGGGGLRGIQPQHF
NA	TRBJ1-2	TRBV5-4	NA	TGTGCCAGCAGCTCACGGACAGAGATTTATGGCTACACCTTC	CASSSRTEIYGYTF
NA	TRBJ2-1	TRBV5-1	NA	TGCGCCAGCAGCTCAAACGGAGATGAGCAGTTCTTC	CASSSNGDEQFF
NA	TRBJ1-1	TRBV18	TRBD1	TGTGCCAGCTCACCACCCGCGGCAGGGGGCCACACTGAAGCTTTCTTT	CASSPPAAGGHTEAFF
NA	TRBJ1-2	TRBV9	TRBD1	TGTGCCAGCAGCCCCAGGACAGGGGGGAACTATGGCTACACCTTC	CASSPRTGGNYGYTF
few	TRBJ1-2	TRBV30	NA	TGTGCCTGGAGGGGAGGGGAATACTATGGCTACACCTTC	CAWRGGEYYGYTF
NA	TRBJ2-1	TRBV7-9	NA	TGTGCCAGCACCGACCGGGGTAACAATGAGCAGTTCTTC	CASTDRGNNEQFF
many	TRBJ2-1	TRBV6-4	TRBD2	TGTGCCAGCAGTGACTCGAGCGGGAGAGGGAATGAGCAGTTCTTC	CASSDSSGRGNEQFF
NA	TRBJ2-5	TRBV30	NA	TGTGCCTGGAGTCCCTCGGGACATCAGTACTTC	CAWSPSGHQYF
NA	TRBJ2-3	TRBV10-3	NA	TGTGCCATCGGTCGGGAGTCCGATACGCAGTATTTT	CAIGRESDTQYF
NA	TRBJ2-5	TRBV28	NA	TGTGCCAGCAGGTCGACAGGAGAGACCCAGTACTTC	CASRSTGETQYF
NA	TRBJ2-7	TRBV4-2	TRBD2	TGTGCCAGCAGCCAAGAGGCCCGGCCTAGCGGGAGCTACGAGCAGTACTTC	CASSQEARPSGSYEQYF
NA	TRBJ2-3	TRBV18	NA	TGTGCCAGCTCCCAAAGACAGGGGAGGGACCCAGATACGCAGTATTTT	CASSQRQGRDPDTQYF
NA	TRBJ2-5	TRBV6-4	TRBD2	TGTGCCAACCTAGCGCGGCGGGGGTCCCAGTACTTC	CANLARRGSQYF
NA	TRBJ2-5	TRBV28	NA	TGTGCCAGCAGTACGTCCGCCGAGGAGACCCAGTACTTC	CASSTSAEETQYF
NA	TRBJ2-5	TRBV7-9	TRBD2	TGTGCCAGCAGCTTAGCGTCTAGCGGAGAGGGGGAGACCCAGTACTTC	CASSLASSGEGETQYF
NA	TRBJ1-2	TRBV4-2	TRBD1	TGTGCCAGCAGCCAAGATGGGACAGGGTTACCTAACTATGGCTACACCTTC	CASSQDGTGLPNYGYTF
NA	TRBJ1-2	TRBV10-3	TRBD1	TGTGCCATCAGTGATAGGGACAGGCCCGCTAACTATGGCTACACCTTC	CAISDRDRPANYGYTF
NA	TRBJ2-7	TRBV21-1	NA	TGTGCCAGCAGCAAAGCTACCCCCCCGGTCTACGAGCAGTACTTC	CASSKATPPVYEQYF
NA	TRBJ2-3	TRBV29-1	NA	TGCAGCGTAGCCCCGACAGGCCGGATCACAGATACGCAGTATTTT	CSVAPTGRITDTQYF
NA	TRBJ2-7	TRBV5-1	TRBD1	TGCGCCAGCAGCCAGGGGACAGGGAAATCCTACGAGCAGTACTTC	CASSQGTGKSYEQYF
NA	TRBJ2-7	TRBV11-3	TRBD2	TGTGCCAGCAGCTTAGGTAGTAGCGGGGGTGACGAGCAGTACTTC	CASSLGSSGGDEQYF
NA	TRBJ2-2	TRBV5-1	TRBD2	TGCGCCAGCAGCTCAAGCGGGAGGAACACCGGGGAGCTGTTTTTT	CASSSSGRNTGELFF
NA	TRBJ1-1	TRBV7-2	NA	TGTGCCAGCAGCTTAGCGCTTTCGCGGAGGGGCGACACTGAAGCTTTCTTT	CASSLALSRRGDTEAFF
NA	TRBJ1-2	TRBV6-5	NA	TGTGCCAGCAGTCCCCCAGGTTCGCGTGGCTACACCTTC	CASSPPGSRGYTF
NA	TRBJ1-1	TRBV6-5	NA	TGTGCCAGCAGTTACTCCCCCGCGACAGGGAACACTGAAGCTTTCTTT	CASSYSPATGNTEAFF
few	TRBJ1-4	TRBV5-1	NA	TGCGCCAGCAGCTTAATGGGAGGGGACGAAAAACTGTTTTTT	CASSLMGGDEKLFF
NA	TRBJ1-1	TRBV6-1	TRBD1	TGTGCCAGTGTTCTCGGACAGGGGTGGACTGAAGCTTTCTTT	CASVLGQGWTEAFF